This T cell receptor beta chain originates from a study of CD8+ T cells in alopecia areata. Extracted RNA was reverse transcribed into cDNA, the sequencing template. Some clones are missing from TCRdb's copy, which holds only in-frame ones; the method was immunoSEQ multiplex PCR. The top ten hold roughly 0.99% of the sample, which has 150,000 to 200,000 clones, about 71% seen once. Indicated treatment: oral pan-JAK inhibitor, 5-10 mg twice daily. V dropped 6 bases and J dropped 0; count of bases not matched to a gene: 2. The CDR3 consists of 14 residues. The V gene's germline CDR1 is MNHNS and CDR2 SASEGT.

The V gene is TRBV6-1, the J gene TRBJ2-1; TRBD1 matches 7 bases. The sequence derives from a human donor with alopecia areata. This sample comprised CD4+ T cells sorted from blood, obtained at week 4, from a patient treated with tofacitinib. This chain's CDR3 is CASRGTASYNEQFF. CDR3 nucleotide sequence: TGTGCCAGCAGAGGGACAGCCTCCTACAATGAGCAGTTCTTC.